Detailed here is one TCR beta chain. The target antigen is unknown. These data come from a study of T cell responses to AZD1222 COVID-19 vaccine. General study points: The study reported that nearly half of spike-specific TCRs target unmutated variant regions. Clonal diversity may have been underestimated, and the donors were mostly white British, with more females than males. The CD4 TCRs associated with vaccination extended across spike and predominated at 160-218 and 743-854.

The CDR3 has 13 residues. Germline V gene lookup returns CDR1 LGHDT and CDR2 YNNKEL (reference sequence). Germline trimming cut 7 bases from V and 5 bases from J; bases unmatched to any gene: 7. Libraries were prepared by immunoSEQ multiplex PCR; TCRdb keeps only in-frame clonotypes and omits some of them. The repertoire holds nearly 80,000 clones, with more than 70% as singletons. Source: peripheral blood, taken on day 0 of AZD1222 vaccination. This chain uses TRBV3-1 (or the pseudogene TRBV3-2) with TRBJ2-5; 7 bases are a match to TRBD2. This sequence originates from an adult in good health. As DNA, the CDR3 is TGTGCCAGCACCTATGGGGGGGTCGAGACCCAGTACTTC. The encoded protein is CASTYGGVETQYF.